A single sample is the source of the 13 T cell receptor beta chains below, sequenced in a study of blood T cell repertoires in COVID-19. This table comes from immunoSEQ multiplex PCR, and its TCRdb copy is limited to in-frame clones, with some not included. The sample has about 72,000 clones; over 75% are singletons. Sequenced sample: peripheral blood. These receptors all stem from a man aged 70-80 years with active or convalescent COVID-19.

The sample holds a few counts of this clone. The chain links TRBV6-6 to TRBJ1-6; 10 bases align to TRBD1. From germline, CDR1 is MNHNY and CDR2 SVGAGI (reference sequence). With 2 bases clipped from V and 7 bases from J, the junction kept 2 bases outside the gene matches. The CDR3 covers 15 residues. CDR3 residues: CASSYPGQGNSPLHF. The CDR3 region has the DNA TGTGCCAGCAGTTACCCGGGACAGGGGAATTCACCCCTCCACTTT.

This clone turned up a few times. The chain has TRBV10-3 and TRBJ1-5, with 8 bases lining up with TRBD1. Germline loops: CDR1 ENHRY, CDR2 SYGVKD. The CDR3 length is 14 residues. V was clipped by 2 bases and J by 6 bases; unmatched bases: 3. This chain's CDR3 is CAISEGQGGQPQHF. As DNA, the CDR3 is TGTGCCATCAGTGAGGGACAGGGTGGTCAGCCCCAGCATTTT.

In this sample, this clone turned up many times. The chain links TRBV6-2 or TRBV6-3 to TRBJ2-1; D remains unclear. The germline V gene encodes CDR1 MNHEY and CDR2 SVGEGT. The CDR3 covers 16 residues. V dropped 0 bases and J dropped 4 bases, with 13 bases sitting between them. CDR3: CASSYSPGYTYNEQFF. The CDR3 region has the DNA TGTGCCAGCAGTTACTCCCCGGGTTATACATACAATGAGCAGTTCTTC.

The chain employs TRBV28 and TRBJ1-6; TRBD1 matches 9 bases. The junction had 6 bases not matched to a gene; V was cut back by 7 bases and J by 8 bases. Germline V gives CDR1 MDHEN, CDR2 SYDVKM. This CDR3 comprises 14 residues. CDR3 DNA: TGTGCCAGCATTTCGGGACAGGGTGATTCACCCCTCCACTTT. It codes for CASISGQGDSPLHF.

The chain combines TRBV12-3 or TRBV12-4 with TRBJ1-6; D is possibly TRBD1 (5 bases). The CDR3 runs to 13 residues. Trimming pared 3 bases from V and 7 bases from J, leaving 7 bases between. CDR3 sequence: CASSFDSNSPLHF. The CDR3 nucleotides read TGTGCCAGCAGTTTTGACAGCAATTCACCCCTCCACTTT.

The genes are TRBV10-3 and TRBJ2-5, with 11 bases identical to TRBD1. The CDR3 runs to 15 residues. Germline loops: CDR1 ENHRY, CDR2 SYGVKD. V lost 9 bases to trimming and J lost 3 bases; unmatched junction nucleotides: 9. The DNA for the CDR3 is TGTGCCATTCAGCTGGGGACAGGGGGGAAAGAGACCCAGTACTTC. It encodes CAIQLGTGGKETQYF.

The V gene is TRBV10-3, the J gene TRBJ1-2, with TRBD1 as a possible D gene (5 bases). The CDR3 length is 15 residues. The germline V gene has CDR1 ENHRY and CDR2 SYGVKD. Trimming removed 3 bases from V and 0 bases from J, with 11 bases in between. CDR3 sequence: CAISDQGVANYGYTF. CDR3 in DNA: TGTGCCATCAGTGACCAGGGCGTTGCTAACTATGGCTACACCTTC.

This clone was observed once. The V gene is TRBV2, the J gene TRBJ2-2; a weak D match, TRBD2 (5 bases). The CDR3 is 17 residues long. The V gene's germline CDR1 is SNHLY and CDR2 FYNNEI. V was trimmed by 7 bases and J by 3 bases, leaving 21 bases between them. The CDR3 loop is CASIPTFVGVDTGELFF. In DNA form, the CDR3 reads TGTGCCAGCATACCAACCTTTGTGGGAGTGGACACCGGGGAGCTGTTTTTT.

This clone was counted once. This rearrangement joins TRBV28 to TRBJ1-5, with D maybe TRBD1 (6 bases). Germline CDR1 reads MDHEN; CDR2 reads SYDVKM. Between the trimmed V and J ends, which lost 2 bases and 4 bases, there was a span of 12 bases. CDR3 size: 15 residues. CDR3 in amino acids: CASSLTGTPNQPQHF. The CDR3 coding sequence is TGTGCCAGCAGTTTAACTGGGACACCGAATCAGCCCCAGCATTTT.

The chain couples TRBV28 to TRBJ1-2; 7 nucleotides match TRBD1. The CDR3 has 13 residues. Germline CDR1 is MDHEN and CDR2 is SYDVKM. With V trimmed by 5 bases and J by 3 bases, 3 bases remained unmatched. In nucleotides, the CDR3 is TGTGCCAGCAGTCAGGGGACAGACTATGGCTACACCTTC. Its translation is CASSQGTDYGYTF.

The CDR3 nucleotides are TGTGCCAGCTCAAGGGACAGCGATTCACCCCTCCACTTT. Amino acids: CASSRDSDSPLHF. This sequence joins TRBV18 and TRBJ1-6; 7 bases fit TRBD1. The CDR3 sequence is 13 residues long. J was trimmed by 8 bases and V by 5 bases; bases with no gene match: 3. Germline CDR1 and CDR2: KGHSH and LQKENI.

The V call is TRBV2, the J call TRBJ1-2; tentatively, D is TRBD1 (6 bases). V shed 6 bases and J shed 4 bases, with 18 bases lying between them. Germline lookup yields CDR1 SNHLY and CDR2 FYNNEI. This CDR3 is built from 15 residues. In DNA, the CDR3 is TGTGCCAGCAGCCGTCGGACAGAGACAATCTATGGCTACACCTTC. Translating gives CASSRRTETIYGYTF.

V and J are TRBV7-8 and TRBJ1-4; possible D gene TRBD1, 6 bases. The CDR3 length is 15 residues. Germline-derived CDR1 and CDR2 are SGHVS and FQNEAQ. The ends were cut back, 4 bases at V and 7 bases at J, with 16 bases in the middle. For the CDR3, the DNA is TGTGCCAGCAGCTCACAACAGGGTATGGGTGAAAAACTGTTTTTT. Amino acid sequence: CASSSQQGMGEKLFF.